A single sample is the source of the 24 T cell receptor beta chains below, sequenced in a study of T-cell memory formation after mild COVID-19 (dated by TCRdb to the early 2020s). The library was built by means of 5' RACE. For sequencing, an Illumina NovaSeq 6000 was employed. TCRdb redid the processing of the public reads, applying fastp at Q25 and MiXCR, and retained in-frame beta chains. Each CDR3 protein gets just one entry, which takes the most common genes and DNA from the rows behind it. This sample gives 110,000 to 150,000 distinct CDR3 sequences in total; about 25% of them show up just once. The ten biggest clones cover less than 25% of the sample. Sequenced sample: PBMCs or a T cell subset sorted from them (not recorded which). These receptors all come from an adult woman who had mild COVID-19 (a few samples of this study predate the infection). The sample titles of this study are shuffled in the database, so cell type and time point are left out; the donor was told from shared clones.

This clonotype was counted a few times. As DNA, the CDR3 is TGTGCCACCAGCAGAGATCGTTCGAAACAGCCCCAGCATTTT. This codes for CATSRDRSKQPQHF. V gene TRBV15 combines with J gene TRBJ1-5; D ambiguous. Per the germline V gene, CDR1 is LNHNV and CDR2 is YYDKDF (reference sequence). The V end lost 0 bases, the J end lost 7 bases, and 10 bases lay between the germline ends. The CDR3 runs 14 residues.

V is TRBV6-5 and J is TRBJ2-2; D uncertain. The ends were cut back, 5 bases at V and 7 bases at J, with 5 bases in the middle. Germline V lookup: CDR1 MNHEY, CDR2 SVGAGI. This CDR3 has 11 amino acids. CDR3 region: CASSIGGELFF. CDR3 nucleotide sequence: TGTGCCAGCAGTATCGGCGGGGAGCTGTTTTTT.

Only a few counts were recorded for this clonotype. The chain is built from TRBV4-3 and TRBJ2-1; 7 bases are a match to TRBD2. The germline V gene has CDR1 LGHNA and CDR2 YSLEER. J lost 3 bases, V lost 3 bases, and 5 bases had no gene match. CDR3 length: 15 amino acids. CDR3 loop: CASSHRGGHYNEQFF. CDR3 in DNA: TGCGCCAGCAGCCATAGGGGAGGGCACTACAATGAGCAGTTCTTC.

This chain connects TRBV5-6 to TRBJ2-7; 12 bases align to TRBD1. The CDR3 runs to 15 residues. From germline, CDR1 is SGHDT and CDR2 YYEEEE. After removal of 4 bases from V and 3 bases from J, the junction contained 5 bases not matched to a gene. This chain's CDR3 is CASSPGQGAFYEQYF. The CDR3 nucleotides are TGTGCCAGCAGCCCGGGACAGGGGGCCTTCTACGAGCAGTACTTC.

This clonotype occurred a few times. The chain recombines TRBV30 with TRBJ2-4, with 8 bases that match TRBD1. V shed 3 bases and J 8 bases; nucleotides not matched to a gene: 3. This CDR3 is 12 amino acids long. Germline-derived CDR1 and CDR2 are GTSNPN and SVGIG (reference sequence). DNA for the CDR3: TGTGCCTGGAGCCTACAGGGGGACATTCAGTACTTC. Protein product: CAWSLQGDIQYF. The entire variable domain, with the rest obtained from reference TRBV30 and TRBJ2-4, is as follows: SQTIHQWPATLVQPVGSPLSLECTVEGTSNPNLYWYRQAAGRGLQLLFYSVGIGQISSEVPQNLSASRPQDRQFILSSKKLLLSDSGFYLCAWSLQGDIQYFGAGTRLSVL.

The CDR3 DNA reads TGTGCCAGAAGCATGGGGGGGAATCAGCCCCAGCATTTT. Amino acid sequence: CARSMGGNQPQHF. The chain recombines TRBV27 with TRBJ1-5, with D perhaps matching TRBD1 (5 bases). CDR1 is MNHEY and CDR2 is SMNVEV in the germline V gene (reference sequence). V was trimmed by 9 bases and J by 4 bases, leaving 13 bases between them. The CDR3 is 13 residues long.

In this sample, this clonotype turned up a few times. The chain links TRBV12-3 or TRBV12-4 to TRBJ2-3; D is perhaps TRBD1 or TRBD2 (5 bases each). V lost 2 bases, J lost 2 bases, and 11 bases lay in between. This CDR3 spans 15 amino acids. This CDR3 reads CASSLSGPYTDTQYF. The CDR3 coding sequence is TGTGCCAGCAGTTTATCGGGACCCTACACAGATACGCAGTATTTT.

The V call is TRBV7-9, the J call TRBJ2-7; 9 nucleotides align to TRBD1. CDR1 and CDR2 (germline): SEHNR, FQNEAQ (reference sequence). The CDR3 loop spans 18 amino acids. The J segment lost 2 bases and the V segment lost 5 bases, leaving 16 bases of the junction unmatched. Here the CDR3 reads CASSPPQGANVGAYEQYF. In DNA, the CDR3 is TGTGCCAGCAGCCCCCCACAGGGGGCTAACGTAGGGGCCTACGAGCAGTACTTC.

This clonotype has a handful of counts. This chain connects TRBV5-1 to TRBJ2-7; either TRBD1 or TRBD2 may fit D (5 bases each). V was cut by 3 bases and J by 3 bases, with 7 bases left in between. The germline CDR1 and CDR2 sequences are SGHRS and YFSETQ. The CDR3 totals 12 residues. CDR3 sequence (DNA): TGCGCCAGCAGCTGGGACGGCTACGAGCAGTACTTC. This sequence encodes CASSWDGYEQYF.

The genes are TRBV11-2 and TRBJ2-3, with 10 positions matching TRBD2. This CDR3 contains 16 residues. Per germline, CDR1 SGHAT and CDR2 FQNNGV. With V trimmed by 0 bases and J by 1 base, 1 base remained unmatched. CDR3 nucleotides: TGTGCCAGCAGCTTAGAACTAGCGGGACGCACAGATACGCAGTATTTT. Translation gives CASSLELAGRTDTQYF.

The chain combines TRBV5-1 with TRBJ1-2; D is perhaps TRBD1 (6 bases). Germline V lookup: CDR1 SGHRS, CDR2 YFSETQ. Trimming took off 0 bases at V and 7 bases at J, with 13 bases between the two ends. This CDR3 spans 14 amino acids. The CDR3: CASSLVGGRSGYTF. In DNA form, the CDR3 reads TGCGCCAGCAGCTTGGTCGGGGGGCGGTCTGGCTACACCTTC.

V and J are TRBV19 and TRBJ1-2; D remains ambiguous. This CDR3 has 14 residues. V gave up 3 bases and J gave up 4 bases, with 12 bases separating them. Germline V gene data show CDR1 as LNHDA and CDR2 as SQIVND (reference sequence). For the CDR3, the DNA is TGTGCCAGTAGTATCTCGAGGGTTGGCTATGGCTACACCTTC. Translation gives CASSISRVGYGYTF.

V is TRBV7-9 and J is TRBJ2-2; D gene uncertain. This CDR3 comprises 15 residues. Trimming removed 1 base from V and 0 bases from J, with 6 bases in between. Germline V gene lookup returns CDR1 SEHNR and CDR2 FQNEAQ (reference sequence). Here the CDR3 reads CASSLVPPNTGELFF. As DNA, the CDR3 is TGTGCCAGCAGCTTAGTCCCGCCGAACACCGGGGAGCTGTTTTTT.

This clonotype was counted a few times. The chain joins TRBV9 to TRBJ1-2; D is perhaps TRBD1 (5 bases). This CDR3 has 14 residues. Germline V gene sequence: CDR1 SGDLS, CDR2 YYNGEE. V lost 0 bases to trimming and J lost 0 bases, with 6 bases between them. In DNA form, the CDR3 reads TGTGCCAGCAGCGTAGAGGGGCCTAACTATGGCTACACCTTC. Protein product: CASSVEGPNYGYTF.

This clonotype was seen a few times. The rearrangement joins TRBV7-9 to TRBJ2-7, with D perhaps matching TRBD2 (5 bases). Per germline, CDR1 SEHNR and CDR2 FQNEAQ (reference sequence). The V end was cut by 5 bases, the J end by 1 base, with 18 bases between. The CDR3 covers 16 residues. The CDR3 spells CASSAGTVLQSYEQYF. For the CDR3, the DNA is TGTGCCAGCAGCGCGGGTACAGTCCTACAGTCCTACGAGCAGTACTTC.

The table lists this clonotype with a few counts. The V and J genes are TRBV12-3 or TRBV12-4 and TRBJ2-3; D gene uncertain. V gave up 4 bases and J gave up 0 bases, with 8 bases separating them. This CDR3 has 14 residues. In nucleotides, the CDR3 is TGTGCCAGCAGTTCTCCTACTAGCACAGATACGCAGTATTTT. Translated: CASSSPTSTDTQYF.

The chain is built from TRBV7-9 and TRBJ1-1; no reliable D call. Trimming cost V 5 bases and J 6 bases, with 10 bases left between them. The V gene's germline CDR1 is SEHNR and CDR2 FQNEAQ (reference sequence). The CDR3 consists of 12 residues. CDR3 region: CASSPTAAEAFF. The CDR3, as DNA: TGTGCCAGCAGCCCGACGGCCGCTGAAGCTTTCTTT.

V usage is TRBV5-1 and J usage is TRBJ2-1, with D possibly being TRBD2 (5 bases). Germline V gene lookup returns CDR1 SGHRS and CDR2 YFSETQ. Trimming removed 1 base at V and 6 bases at J, with 11 bases between. The CDR3 totals 14 residues. CDR3 coding DNA: TGCGCCAGCAGCTTGCTTGGAGGCGGCAATGAGCAGTTCTTC. This gives the protein CASSLLGGGNEQFF. The complete variable domain, with remaining parts taken from reference TRBV5-1 and TRBJ2-1, reads KAGVTQTPRYLIKTRGQQVTLSCSPISGHRSVSWYQQTPGQGLQFLFEYFSETQRNKGNFPGRFSGRQFSNSRSEMNVSTLELGDSALYLCASSLLGGGNEQFFGPGTRLTVL.

The table lists this clonotype with a few counts. The chain uses TRBV4-1 and TRBJ1-2; TRBD1 matches at 9 bases. This CDR3 is built from 15 residues. Trimming took 0 bases from V and 8 from J; bases not matched to a gene: 7. CDR1 is MGHRA, CDR2 YSYEKL, per germline. CDR3 region: CASSQDIGTGLGYTF. In DNA, the CDR3 is TGCGCCAGCAGCCAAGATATAGGGACAGGGCTCGGCTACACCTTC.

The chain couples TRBV10-3 to TRBJ2-6; 7 bases align to TRBD1. Germline V CDR1 and CDR2: ENHRY, SYGVKD. The CDR3 is 15 residues long. With V trimmed by 11 bases and J by 3 bases, 10 bases remained unmatched. CDR3 sequence: CASRQGMYGANVLTF. Written as DNA, the CDR3 is TGTGCCTCGAGACAGGGCATGTATGGGGCCAACGTCCTGACTTTC.

The V gene is TRBV3-1, the J gene TRBJ1-5; weak D call: TRBD1 (5 bases). With 4 bases removed from V and 2 bases from J, the gap between germline ends came to 18 bases. The germline V gene has CDR1 LGHDT and CDR2 YNNKEL (reference sequence). The CDR3 spans 17 residues. CDR3 in amino acids: CASSPGPAGLGNQPQHF. CDR3 DNA: TGTGCCAGCAGCCCCGGGCCTGCAGGGCTGGGCAATCAGCCCCAGCATTTT.

A few counts support this clonotype. V and J are TRBV7-6 and TRBJ2-5; 9 bases agree with TRBD2. V was pared by 5 bases and J by 2 bases, with 15 bases of the junction left unmatched. The CDR3 length is 18 residues. The germline CDR1 and CDR2 sequences are SGHVS and FNYEAQ. The CDR3 loop reads CASSQGHLSGGPQETQYF. Written as DNA, the CDR3 is TGTGCCAGCAGCCAAGGGCATCTTAGCGGGGGACCTCAAGAGACCCAGTACTTC.

This clonotype was counted only a few times. The rearrangement joins TRBV27 to TRBJ2-7; D may be TRBD2 (6 bases). The CDR3 consists of 16 residues. V lost 7 bases, J lost 0 bases, and 19 bases lay in between. CDR1 and CDR2 (germline): MNHEY, SMNVEV (reference sequence). The CDR3 sequence is CASTQRGFPSSYEQYF. The CDR3 DNA is TGTGCCAGCACCCAACGGGGGTTCCCGAGCTCCTACGAGCAGTACTTC.

The chain is built from TRBV20-1 and TRBJ2-2, with 9 positions matching TRBD2. There are 18 residues in the CDR3. J was trimmed by 0 bases and V by 2 bases; bases with no gene match: 10. Germline V gene data show CDR1 as DFQATT and CDR2 as SNEGSKA (reference sequence). As DNA, the CDR3 is TGCAGTGCTAGATACACTAGCGGGTCGTTCGCGAACACCGGGGAGCTGTTTTTT. Protein: CSARYTSGSFANTGELFF.